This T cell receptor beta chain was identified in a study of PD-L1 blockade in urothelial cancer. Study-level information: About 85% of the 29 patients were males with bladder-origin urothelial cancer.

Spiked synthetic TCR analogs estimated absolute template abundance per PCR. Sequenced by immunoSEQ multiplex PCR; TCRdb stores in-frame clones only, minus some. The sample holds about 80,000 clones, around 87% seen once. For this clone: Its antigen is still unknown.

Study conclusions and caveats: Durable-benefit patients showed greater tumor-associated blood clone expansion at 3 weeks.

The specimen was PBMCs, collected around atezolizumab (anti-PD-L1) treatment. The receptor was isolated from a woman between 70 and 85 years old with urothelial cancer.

The CDR3 here is CASSFGEGNQPQHF. The CDR3 DNA is TGTGCCAGCAGTTTCGGGGAGGGCAATCAGCCCCAGCATTTT. V gene TRBV27 combines with J gene TRBJ1-5; D gene uncertain. Germline CDR1 MNHEY, CDR2 SMNVEV (reference sequence). The CDR3 loop spans 14 amino acids. Trimming took off 3 bases at V and 2 bases at J, with 8 bases between the two ends.